This passage covers 3 T cell receptor beta chains from one sample sequenced in a study of OX40 agonist ivuxolimab in advanced cancers. Profiled with immunoSEQ multiplex PCR; TCRdb holds only in-frame clones, not every one. Of about 18,000 clones in the sample, more than 75% were seen once. This material consisted of CD4+ or CD8+ T cells sorted from blood, taken in a trial of the OX40 agonist ivuxolimab. The source is an adult with an advanced solid tumor such as melanoma, head and neck, liver or kidney cancer.

This clone was observed once. V is TRBV14 and J is TRBJ1-2, with D maybe TRBD1 (6 bases). Germline lookup yields CDR1 SGHDN and CDR2 FVKESK. The CDR3 is 14 residues long. The V gene lost 2 bases and the J gene lost 4 bases, with 11 bases spanning the gap. CDR3 sequence: CASSQTWDIYGYTF. CDR3 DNA sequence: TGTGCCAGCAGCCAAACTTGGGACATCTATGGCTACACCTTC.

The V gene is TRBV10-3, the J gene TRBJ1-1; no clear D. This CDR3 comprises 12 residues. V lost 10 bases, J lost 0 bases, and 9 bases lay in between. The germline CDR1 and CDR2 sequences are ENHRY and SYGVKD. CDR3 in amino acids: CATGRMNTEAFF. DNA for the CDR3: TGTGCCACCGGACGGATGAACACTGAAGCTTTCTTT.

This sequence joins TRBV7-2 and TRBJ2-7; 8 bases match TRBD2. The J segment lost 7 bases and the V segment lost 5 bases, leaving 13 bases of the junction unmatched. The germline V gene encodes CDR1 SGHTA and CDR2 FQGNSA. This CDR3 comprises 15 residues. CDR3 residues: CASSQRLGAGDEQYF. As DNA, the CDR3 is TGTGCCAGCAGCCAACGACTAGGAGCGGGAGATGAGCAGTACTTC.